Below, 24 T cell receptor beta chains from the same sample are listed, as sequenced in a study of blood T cell repertoires in COVID-19. Here immunoSEQ multiplex PCR was the method, and the copy in TCRdb shows in-frame clones only, minus some. Of around 180,000 clones in the sample, approximately 90% are singletons; the top ten hold 4% to 5%. Source material: peripheral blood. These receptors originate from a woman in her twenties or thirties with acute or convalescent COVID-19.

In DNA form, the CDR3 reads TGTGCCACCAGTGATTCCTCCGGAGTCGAGACCCAGTACTTC. It codes for CATSDSSGVETQYF. The chain combines TRBV24-1 with TRBJ2-5, with D uncertain. CDR1 and CDR2 from the germline V gene are KGHDR and SFDVKD. This CDR3 has 14 residues. The V end lost 2 bases, the J end lost 5 bases, and 11 bases lay between the germline ends.

This clone appeared once. The chain recombines TRBV7-9 with TRBJ2-7; 9 bases agree with TRBD1. CDR3 length equals 12 residues. V lost 5 bases to trimming and J lost 12 bases; unmatched junction nucleotides: 8. Germline lookup yields CDR1 SEHNR and CDR2 FQNEAQ (reference sequence). DNA of the CDR3: TGTGCCAGCAGCCGATCCGGGACAGGGCCGTACTTC. Amino acid sequence: CASSRSGTGPYF.

The chain links TRBV6-5 to TRBJ2-1, with 10 nucleotides matching TRBD2. Germline CDR1 is MNHEY and CDR2 is SVGAGI. Trimming took 5 bases from V and 7 from J; bases not matched to a gene: 2. CDR3 length: 13 amino acids. The CDR3: CASSPGLANEQFF. CDR3 coding DNA: TGTGCCAGCAGTCCGGGACTAGCGAATGAGCAGTTCTTC.

V usage is TRBV5-1 and J usage is TRBJ1-2, with a tentative D call TRBD1 (6 bases). V was shortened by 3 bases and J by 11 bases, with 17 bases between the two germline ends. CDR3 size: 13 residues. Germline V gene data show CDR1 as SGHRS and CDR2 as YFSETQ. DNA for the CDR3: TGCGCCAGCAGCTACACACAGGGCTTGGGTTACACCTTC. Its protein is CASSYTQGLGYTF.

This chain uses TRBV7-9 with TRBJ1-6; D is uncertain. This CDR3 has 13 residues. V was clipped by 2 bases and J by 7 bases, with 6 bases between them. Per germline, CDR1 SEHNR and CDR2 FQNEAQ (reference sequence). The CDR3 DNA reads TGTGCCAGCAGCTTATTCGCGAATTCACCCCTCCACTTT. It is translated as CASSLFANSPLHF.

V usage is TRBV28 and J usage is TRBJ2-7; 7 nucleotides line up with TRBD2. J was trimmed by 3 bases and V by 5 bases; bases with no gene match: 10. CDR1 and CDR2 from the germline V gene are MDHEN and SYDVKM. The CDR3 sequence is 15 residues long. In DNA form, the CDR3 reads TGTGCCAGCAGTAGGAGCGGGGCAGGTAGCTACGAGCAGTACTTC. As protein: CASSRSGAGSYEQYF.

V is TRBV25-1 and J is TRBJ2-1; weak D call: TRBD1 (6 bases). This CDR3 has 13 residues. V was cut by 0 bases and J by 9 bases, with 9 bases left in between. CDR1 MGHDK and CDR2 SYGVNS come from the germline V gene. CDR3 DNA sequence: TGTGCCAGCAGTGAATATAGCAGGGGTGAGCAGTTCTTC. This translates into CASSEYSRGEQFF. The full variable domain, its missing parts supplied by reference TRBV25-1 and TRBJ2-1, is EADIYQTPRYLVIGTGKKITLECSQTMGHDKMYWYQQDPGMELHLIHYSYGVNSTEKGDLSSESTVSRIRTEHFPLTLESARPSHTSQYLCASSEYSRGEQFFGPGTRLTVL.

The V gene is TRBV9, the J gene TRBJ2-1, with 13 bases matching TRBD2. The V and J ends lost 3 bases and 2 bases, in that order; junction bases with no gene match: 8. The V gene's germline CDR1 is SGDLS and CDR2 YYNGEE. The CDR3 covers 18 residues. CDR3 in amino acids: CASSAYGTSGDAYNEQFF. CDR3 nucleotides: TGTGCCAGCAGCGCGTACGGGACTAGCGGGGATGCCTACAATGAGCAGTTCTTC.

This chain joins TRBV2 and TRBJ2-7, with TRBD2 as a possible D gene (5 bases). This CDR3 region has 13 residues. Germline-derived CDR1 and CDR2 are SNHLY and FYNNEI. Trimming cost V 7 bases and J 0 bases, with 10 bases left between them. The CDR3 loop reads CASTRTFSYEQYF. Written as DNA, the CDR3 is TGTGCCAGCACTAGGACTTTCTCCTACGAGCAGTACTTC.

Of note for this clone: Its ends do not fully match the called genes, so a read error is possible. The chain carries TRBV2 and TRBJ2-1; the match to TRBD1 covers 7 bases. The CDR3 sequence is 15 residues long. Looked up from germline, CDR1 is SNHLY and CDR2 is FYNNEI. The CDR3 spells CASATDRVVFISAIF. In DNA form, the CDR3 reads TGTGCCAGCGCCACTGACAGGGTCGTTTTTATTAGTGCGATCTTC. The complete variable domain, with remaining parts taken from reference TRBV2 and TRBJ2-1, reads EPEVTQTPSHQVTQMGQEVILRCVPISNHLYFYWYRQILGQKVEFLVSFYNNEISEKSEIFDDQFSVERPDGSNFTLKIRSTKLEDSAMYFCASATDRVVFISAIFGPGTRLTVL.

The rearrangement links TRBV9 to TRBJ2-3; D ambiguous. V lost 0 bases, J lost 6 bases, and 8 bases lay in between. The CDR3 is 13 residues long. Germline V gives CDR1 SGDLS, CDR2 YYNGEE. For the CDR3, the DNA is TGTGCCAGCAGCGTAGAAGCTAAGGATACGCAGTATTTT. Its protein product is CASSVEAKDTQYF.

The CDR3 is CASTDRGVETQYF. The CDR3 coding sequence is TGTGCCAGCACTGACAGGGGTGTGGAGACCCAGTACTTC. This chain links TRBV2 with TRBJ2-5; 8 bases fit TRBD1. The CDR3 is 13 amino acids. Germline V gives CDR1 SNHLY, CDR2 FYNNEI. The ends lost 7 bases at V and 5 bases at J; junction bases unmatched: 6.

V is TRBV2 and J is TRBJ1-2, with 7 bases identical to TRBD1. CDR1 and CDR2 (germline): SNHLY, FYNNEI. J gave up 8 bases and V 3 bases, and 6 bases lay outside the gene matches. This CDR3 contains 13 residues. The CDR3 loop is CASSETGFGGYTF. CDR3 bases: TGTGCCAGCAGTGAGACAGGGTTTGGCGGCTACACCTTC.

V gene TRBV19 combines with J gene TRBJ2-7, with 7 bases that match TRBD2. The length of the CDR3 is 14 residues. Germline loops: CDR1 LNHDA, CDR2 SQIVND (reference sequence). The V and J ends lost 4 bases and 3 bases, in that order; junction bases with no gene match: 6. CDR3 DNA: TGTGCCAGTAGTACGCCGGGACTACACTACGAGCAGTACTTC. Translation: CASSTPGLHYEQYF.

This sequence joins TRBV5-1 and TRBJ2-7, with 7 bases identical to TRBD2. J was trimmed by 3 bases and V by 7 bases; bases with no gene match: 7. Per germline, CDR1 SGHRS and CDR2 YFSETQ. The CDR3 covers 13 residues. CDR3 coding DNA: TGCGCCAGCCGAGGACTAGTGGGCTACGAGCAGTACTTC. Residues: CASRGLVGYEQYF.

The chain links TRBV30 to TRBJ2-1; 7 nucleotides match TRBD2. CDR3 size: 15 residues. The ends lost 5 bases at V and 5 bases at J; junction bases unmatched: 12. CDR1 is GTSNPN and CDR2 is SVGIG in the germline V gene (reference sequence). The CDR3 loop is CAWGKERDYHNEQFF. In nucleotides, the CDR3 is TGTGCCTGGGGGAAAGAGAGGGACTACCACAATGAGCAGTTCTTC. Drawing the rest from reference TRBV30 and TRBJ2-1, the complete variable domain is SQTIHQWPATLVQPVGSPLSLECTVEGTSNPNLYWYRQAAGRGLQLLFYSVGIGQISSEVPQNLSASRPQDRQFILSSKKLLLSDSGFYLCAWGKERDYHNEQFFGPGTRLTVL.

This rearrangement joins TRBV27 to TRBJ2-2; D possibly corresponds to TRBD2 (5 bases). The germline gives CDR1 MNHEY, CDR2 SMNVEV (reference sequence). CDR3 length equals 13 residues. V gave up 7 bases and J gave up 5 bases, with 11 bases separating them. CDR3 residues: CASTRTSTGELFF. DNA for the CDR3: TGTGCCAGCACTAGGACTTCTACCGGGGAGCTGTTTTTT.

The rearrangement links TRBV5-1 to TRBJ2-5, with D possibly being TRBD2 (6 bases). Germline loops: CDR1 SGHRS, CDR2 YFSETQ. Trimming pared 7 bases from V and 4 bases from J, leaving 14 bases between. The CDR3 extends over 13 amino acids. CDR3 protein: CASAGTQGETQYF. CDR3 bases: TGCGCCAGCGCCGGGACTCAGGGAGAGACCCAGTACTTC. Full variable domain (outside the CDR3, taken from reference TRBV5-1 and TRBJ2-5): KAGVTQTPRYLIKTRGQQVTLSCSPISGHRSVSWYQQTPGQGLQFLFEYFSETQRNKGNFPGRFSGRQFSNSRSEMNVSTLELGDSALYLCASAGTQGETQYFGPGTRLLVL.

The genes are TRBV6-5 and TRBJ2-7; 7 bases match TRBD2. CDR1 is MNHEY, CDR2 SVGAGI, per germline. This CDR3 region has 13 residues. V shed 6 bases, J shed 1 base, and the junction held 3 bases outside the gene matches. In DNA, the CDR3 is TGTGCCAGCAGCCGCGGGAGTTCCTACGAGCAGTACTTC. The encoded protein is CASSRGSSYEQYF.

This clone has just one count. DNA for the CDR3: TGTGCCAGCTCACCACCGGGACAGCTGAACACTGAAGCTTTCTTT. Translation: CASSPPGQLNTEAFF. The J gene is TRBJ1-1, the V gene TRBV18, with 7 bases identical to TRBD1. This CDR3 region has 15 residues. The junction had 1 base not matched to a gene; V was cut back by 0 bases and J by 0 bases. The germline V gene has CDR1 KGHSH and CDR2 LQKENI.

This rearrangement joins TRBV28 to TRBJ2-1, with D tentatively TRBD1 (5 bases). The germline gives CDR1 MDHEN, CDR2 SYDVKM. The CDR3 spans 15 residues. V was clipped by 3 bases and J by 5 bases, with 14 bases between them. CDR3 protein: CASSFLWGRDNEQFF. The CDR3 bases are TGTGCCAGCAGTTTTCTGTGGGGCAGGGACAATGAGCAGTTCTTC. The full variable domain, with the rest looked up from reference TRBV28 and TRBJ2-1, is DVKVTQSSRYLVKRTGEKVFLECVQDMDHENMFWYRQDPGLGLRLIYFSYDVKMKEKGDIPEGYSVSREKKERFSLILESASTNQTSMYLCASSFLWGRDNEQFFGPGTRLTVL.

J is TRBJ2-4 and V is TRBV1; TRBD2 is the table's D call, not checked against the DNA. TRBV1 is a pseudogene locus. The CDR3 runs to 15 residues. The CDR3 sequence: CTSSHKLPPKNIQYF. The CDR3 region has the DNA TGCACCAGCAGCCATAAACTCCCACCTAAAAACATTCAGTACTTC.

J is TRBJ2-3 and V is TRBV7-9; 9 bases map to TRBD2. Germline V gene lookup returns CDR1 SEHNR and CDR2 FQNEAQ (reference sequence). The V and J ends lost 3 bases and 2 bases, in that order; junction bases with no gene match: 0. This CDR3 spans 14 amino acids. CDR3: CASSLGLATDTQYF. The CDR3 bases are TGTGCCAGCAGCTTGGGACTAGCCACAGATACGCAGTATTTT.

This clone came up once. The V gene is TRBV7-2, the J gene TRBJ2-7; TRBD2 matches 15 bases. This CDR3 has 17 amino acids. Trimming took 0 bases from V and 2 from J; bases not matched to a gene: 2. CDR1 and CDR2 from the germline V gene are SGHTA and FQGNSA. CDR3 loop: CASSLAGLAGGPYEQYF. CDR3 DNA sequence: TGTGCCAGCAGCTTAGCGGGACTAGCGGGAGGCCCCTACGAGCAGTACTTC.